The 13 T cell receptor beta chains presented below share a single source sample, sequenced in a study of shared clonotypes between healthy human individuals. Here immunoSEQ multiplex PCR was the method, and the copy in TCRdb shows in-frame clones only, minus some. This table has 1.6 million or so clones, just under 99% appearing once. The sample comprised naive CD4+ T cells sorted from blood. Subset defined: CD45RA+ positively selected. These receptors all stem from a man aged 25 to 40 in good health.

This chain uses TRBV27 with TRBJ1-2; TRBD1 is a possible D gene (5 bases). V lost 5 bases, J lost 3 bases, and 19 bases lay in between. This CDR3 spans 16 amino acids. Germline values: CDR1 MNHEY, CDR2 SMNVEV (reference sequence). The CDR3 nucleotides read TGTGCCAGCAGTACACCGGGACCTGGAGGTTACTATGGCTACACCTTC. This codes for CASSTPGPGGYYGYTF.

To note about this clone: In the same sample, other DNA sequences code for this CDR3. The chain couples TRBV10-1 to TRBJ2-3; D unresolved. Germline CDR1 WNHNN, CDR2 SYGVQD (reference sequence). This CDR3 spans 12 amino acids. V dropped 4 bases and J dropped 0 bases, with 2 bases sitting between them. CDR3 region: CASSASTDTQYF. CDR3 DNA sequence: TGCGCCAGCAGTGCCAGCACAGATACGCAGTATTTT.

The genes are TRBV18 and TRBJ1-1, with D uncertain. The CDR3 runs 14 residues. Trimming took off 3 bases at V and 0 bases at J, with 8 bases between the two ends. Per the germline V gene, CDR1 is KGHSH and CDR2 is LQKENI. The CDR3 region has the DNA TGTGCCAGCTCACCCCTCCCTATGAACACTGAAGCTTTCTTT. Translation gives CASSPLPMNTEAFF.

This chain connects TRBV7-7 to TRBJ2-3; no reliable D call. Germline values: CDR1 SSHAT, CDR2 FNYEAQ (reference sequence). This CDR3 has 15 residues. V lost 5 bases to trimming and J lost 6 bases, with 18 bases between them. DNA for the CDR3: TGTGCCAGCAGCGGGGAAGGCGGTAACGCCGATACGCAGTATTTT. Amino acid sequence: CASSGEGGNADTQYF.

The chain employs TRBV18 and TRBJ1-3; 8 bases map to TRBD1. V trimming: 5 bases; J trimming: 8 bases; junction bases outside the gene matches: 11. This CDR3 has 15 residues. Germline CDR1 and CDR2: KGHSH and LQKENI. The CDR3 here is CASSVDRVSPDTIYF. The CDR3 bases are TGTGCCAGCTCAGTGGACAGGGTCAGTCCGGACACCATATATTTT.

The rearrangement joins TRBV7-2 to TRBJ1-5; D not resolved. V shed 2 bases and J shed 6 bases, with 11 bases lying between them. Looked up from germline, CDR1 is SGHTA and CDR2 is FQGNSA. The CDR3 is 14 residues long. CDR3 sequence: CASSLIGKGQPQHF. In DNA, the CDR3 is TGTGCCAGCAGCTTAATCGGAAAAGGTCAGCCCCAGCATTTT.

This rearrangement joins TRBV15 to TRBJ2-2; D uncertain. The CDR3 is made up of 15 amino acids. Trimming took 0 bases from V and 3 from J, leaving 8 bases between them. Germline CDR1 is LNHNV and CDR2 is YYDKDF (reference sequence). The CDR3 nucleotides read TGTGCCACCAGCAGAGATCCTGGGGACACCGGGGAGCTGTTTTTT. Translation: CATSRDPGDTGELFF.

This chain's CDR3 is CASSFGLANEQYF. DNA of the CDR3: TGTGCCAGCAGTTTTGGACTAGCGAACGAGCAGTACTTC. This rearrangement joins TRBV6-5 to TRBJ2-7; 9 bases map to TRBD2. Per the germline V gene, CDR1 is MNHEY and CDR2 is SVGAGI. V lost 4 bases, J lost 5 bases, and 3 bases stayed unmatched. The CDR3 has 13 amino acids.

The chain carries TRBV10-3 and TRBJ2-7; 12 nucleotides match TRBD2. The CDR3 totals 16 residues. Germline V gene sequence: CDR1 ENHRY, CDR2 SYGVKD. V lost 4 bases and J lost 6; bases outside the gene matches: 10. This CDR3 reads CAISGLKTSGRGEQYF. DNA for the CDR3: TGTGCCATCAGTGGGCTAAAGACTAGCGGGAGAGGCGAGCAGTACTTC.

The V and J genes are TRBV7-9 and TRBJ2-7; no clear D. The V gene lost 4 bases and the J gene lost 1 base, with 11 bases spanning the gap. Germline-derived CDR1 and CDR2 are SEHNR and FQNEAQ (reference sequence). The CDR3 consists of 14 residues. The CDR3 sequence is CASSSLDRSYEQYF. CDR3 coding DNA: TGTGCCAGCAGCTCCCTAGACCGATCCTACGAGCAGTACTTC.

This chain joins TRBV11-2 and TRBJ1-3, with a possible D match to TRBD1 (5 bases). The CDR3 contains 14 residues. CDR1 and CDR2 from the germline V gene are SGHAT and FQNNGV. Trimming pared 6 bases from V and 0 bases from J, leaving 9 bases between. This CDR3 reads CASSRGYSGNTIYF. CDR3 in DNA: TGTGCCAGCAGTAGGGGATACTCTGGAAACACCATATATTTT.

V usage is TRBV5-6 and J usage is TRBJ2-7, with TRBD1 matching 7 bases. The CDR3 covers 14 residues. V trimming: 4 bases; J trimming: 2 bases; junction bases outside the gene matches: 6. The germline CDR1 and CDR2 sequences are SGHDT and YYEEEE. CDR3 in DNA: TGTGCCAGCAGCGGAAGAGGGACAGCCTACGAGCAGTACTTC. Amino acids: CASSGRGTAYEQYF.

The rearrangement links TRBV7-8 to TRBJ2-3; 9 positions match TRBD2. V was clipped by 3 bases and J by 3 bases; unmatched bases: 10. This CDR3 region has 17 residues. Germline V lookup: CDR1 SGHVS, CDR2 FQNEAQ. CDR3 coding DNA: TGTGCCAGCAGCTTGGCGGGAGGGCGTCGTAGTACAGATACGCAGTATTTT. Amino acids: CASSLAGGRRSTDTQYF.